Listed here are 21 T cell receptor beta chains from one sample, sequenced in a study of beta chain bispecific antibodies for T cell cancers. Study-level findings and limits: The leukemia cells, rather than normal T cells, gave most of the targeted TRBV signal.

Blood mononuclear cells were expanded for roughly 3 days using either OKT3 anti-CD3 antibody or CD3/CD28 beads. Via MiXCR, TCRdb re-called the 5' RACE reads, giving one row per CDR3 protein. The sample yields 7,500 to 10,000 distinct CDR3 sequences, less than 2.5% seen once. For these TCRs, the target antigens are not known. This material consisted of T cells from a healthy donor cultured with Jurkat leukemia cells, taken from a culture containing an anti-CD19 bispecific antibody. Receptors were obtained from a human donor in good health. Some clones in this sample may be carry-over from other donors' samples.

Many counts were recorded for this clonotype. V gene TRBV5-1 combines with J gene TRBJ1-2; D not resolved. Deletions cut 0 bases from V and 1 base from J, with 13 bases between. Looked up from germline, CDR1 is SGHRS and CDR2 is YFSETQ. CDR3 length equals 16 residues. In DNA form, the CDR3 reads TGCGCCAGCAGCTTGGGCGAATCGAAACTTAACTATGGCTACACCTTC. It encodes CASSLGESKLNYGYTF.

Ten or more counts support this clonotype. The V call is TRBV6-1, the J call TRBJ2-7; D might be TRBD1 or TRBD2, each matching 5 bases. The CDR3 runs 13 residues. The germline V gene encodes CDR1 MNHNS and CDR2 SASEGT. The V end lost 8 bases, the J end lost 3 bases, and 14 bases lay between the germline ends. The CDR3 sequence is CASEGSASYEQYF. For the CDR3, the DNA is TGTGCCAGCGAGGGGTCGGCGAGCTACGAGCAGTACTTC.

This clonotype was seen more than once but under ten times. This chain uses TRBV20-1 with TRBJ2-7, with D tentatively TRBD1 (6 bases). CDR1 is DFQATT and CDR2 is SNEGSKA in the germline V gene (reference sequence). The CDR3 has 12 amino acids. Written as DNA, the CDR3 is TGCAGGAAGACAGGACCTACCTACGAGCAGTACTTC. This gives the protein CRKTGPTYEQYF.

This clonotype was counted at least ten times. The chain combines TRBV19 with TRBJ2-5; D is undetermined. Germline V lookup: CDR1 LNHDA, CDR2 SQIVND (reference sequence). The V gene lost 9 bases and the J gene lost 4 bases, with 15 bases spanning the gap. The CDR3 runs to 13 residues. The CDR3 DNA follows: TGTGCCAGCTCTTCCTATATATCAGAGACCCAGTACTTC. The encoded protein is CASSSYISETQYF.

Notes on this clonotype: A read error is likely, as this CDR3 ends without the conserved phenylalanine or tryptophan. The limits of the CDR3 on the DNA are not certain, so only TCRdb's listed CDR3 is given. The V and J genes are TRBV7-9 and TRBJ1-1; the DNA was not used to check the table's D call, TRBD1. The germline V gene encodes CDR1 SEHNR and CDR2 FQNEAQ (reference sequence). The CDR3 spans 13 residues, counting both ends. The CDR3 sequence is CASSGGQGAEAGG.

This clonotype was detected ten times or more. The genes are TRBV29-1 and TRBJ1-3; no definite D call. V lost 0 bases and J lost 0, with 12 bases in between. The CDR3 consists of 16 residues. CDR1 and CDR2 (germline): SQVTM, ANQGSEA. The CDR3 bases are TGCAGCGTTGAAGAAGACGGCCCGTTCTCTGGAAACACCATATATTTT. This codes for CSVEEDGPFSGNTIYF.

This clonotype was found a few times. The V gene is TRBV5-5, the J gene TRBJ2-1; D might be TRBD1 (8 bases). This CDR3 has 20 residues. Germline assignment: CDR1 SGHKS and CDR2 YYEKEE (reference sequence). V shed 0 bases and J shed 3 bases, with 25 bases lying between them. The CDR3 loop is CASSLAGTGTSAGDYNEQFF. The CDR3 DNA reads as TGTGCCAGCAGCTTGGCCGGGACAGGCACTTCTGCGGGGGACTACAATGAGCAGTTCTTC.

This clonotype is labeled as medium-sized. The chain links TRBV27 to TRBJ1-1; weak D call: TRBD1 (5 bases). There are 14 residues in the CDR3. Per germline, CDR1 MNHEY and CDR2 SMNVEV (reference sequence). V lost 7 bases and J lost 1, with 13 bases in between. Written as DNA, the CDR3 is TGTGCCAGCACCCCCCGGGGGGGGAACACTGAAGCTTTCTTT. Encoded protein: CASTPRGGNTEAFF.

In this sample, this clonotype turned up a few times. The chain is built from TRBV19 and TRBJ2-2; no clear D. The V and J ends lost 9 bases and 2 bases respectively, with 13 bases between them. This CDR3 spans 14 amino acids. Looked up from germline, CDR1 is LNHDA and CDR2 is SQIVND (reference sequence). CDR3 sequence: CARPQSSNTGELFF. CDR3 DNA sequence: TGTGCCAGACCACAATCAAGTAACACCGGGGAGCTGTTTTTT.

There are many counts of this clonotype. This sequence joins TRBV2 and TRBJ2-1; 9 bases align to TRBD2. Per the germline V gene, CDR1 is SNHLY and CDR2 is FYNNEI. This CDR3 is built from 15 residues. J lost 2 bases, V lost 6 bases, and 5 bases had no gene match. CDR3 protein: CASSRGGAAYNEQFF. For the CDR3, the DNA is TGTGCCAGCAGCCGCGGGGGGGCCGCCTACAATGAGCAGTTCTTC.

The sample holds many counts of this clonotype. The J gene is TRBJ1-2, the V gene TRBV20-1; a weak D match, TRBD1 (5 bases). Germline V gives CDR1 DFQATT, CDR2 SNEGSKA (reference sequence). This CDR3 contains 13 residues. The V gene lost 4 bases and the J gene lost 3 bases, with 12 bases spanning the gap. The CDR3 protein is CSAITQAYYGYTF. CDR3 DNA sequence: TGCAGTGCTATAACACAGGCTTACTATGGCTACACCTTC.

This clonotype was counted at least ten times. The rearrangement links TRBV3-1 to TRBJ2-6; no clear D gene. V dropped 1 base and J dropped 0 bases, with 10 bases sitting between them. The CDR3 consists of 17 residues. The germline gives CDR1 LGHDT, CDR2 YNNKEL (reference sequence). The CDR3 region is CASSQVPVLSGANVLTF. CDR3 DNA sequence: TGTGCCAGCAGCCAAGTGCCAGTACTCTCTGGGGCCAACGTCCTGACTTTC.

At least ten counts were recorded for this clonotype. This sequence joins TRBV30 and TRBJ2-7; D remains unclear. The V end was cut by 0 bases, the J end by 6 bases, with 9 bases between. Germline CDR1 reads GTSNPN; CDR2 reads SVGIG (reference sequence). This CDR3 has 12 residues. The DNA of the CDR3 is TGTGCCTGGAGTGTACCTGGGATCGAGCAGTACTTC. It is translated as CAWSVPGIEQYF.

This clonotype was recorded at least ten times. The chain is built from TRBV7-3 and TRBJ2-1; 10 bases match TRBD2. Trimming took 5 bases from V and 8 from J; bases not matched to a gene: 15. The CDR3 spans 17 residues. Per germline, CDR1 SGHTA and CDR2 FQGTGA. CDR3 sequence reads: CASSPALAGALMDEQFF. The CDR3 nucleotides read TGTGCCAGCAGCCCGGCCCTAGCGGGGGCCCTAATGGATGAGCAGTTCTTC.

This clonotype was recorded only once. This chain connects TRBV19 to TRBJ2-7, with D unclear. The germline V and J ends were trimmed by 5 bases and 7 bases, with 15 bases remaining between them. Germline values: CDR1 LNHDA, CDR2 SQIVND (reference sequence). CDR3 length: 13 residues. CDR3 bases: TGTGCCAGTAGTTTGGCCCCGTCCCTGGAGCAGTACTTC. It yields the protein CASSLAPSLEQYF.

Many counts were recorded for this clonotype. The chain recombines TRBV4-1 with TRBJ2-3; no definite D call. Germline V gene data show CDR1 as MGHRA and CDR2 as YSYEKL. Trimming shortened V by 1 base and J by 2 bases, and 10 bases separated the two germline ends. The CDR3 contains 15 residues. The chain's CDR3 is CASSQVSAPTDTQYF. In DNA form, the CDR3 reads TGCGCCAGCAGCCAAGTTTCAGCCCCCACAGATACGCAGTATTTT.

Ten or more counts support this clonotype. The J gene is TRBJ1-2, the V gene TRBV12-3 or TRBV12-4; D is unclear. Trimming removed 6 bases at V and 2 bases at J, with 13 bases between. The CDR3 has 14 residues. CDR3 DNA: TGTGCCAGCAGGGGCGGGGATCGGAACTATGGCTACACCTTC. Its translation: CASRGGDRNYGYTF.

Many counts were recorded for this clonotype. The chain is built from TRBV28 and TRBJ2-7, with D possibly called TRBD1 or TRBD2 (5 bases each). CDR3 size: 11 residues. Trimming shortened V by 5 bases and J by 3 bases, and 5 bases separated the two germline ends. Looked up from germline, CDR1 is MDHEN and CDR2 is SYDVKM. The CDR3 is CASSGGYEQYF. DNA for the CDR3: TGTGCCAGCAGTGGGGGCTACGAGCAGTACTTC.

Of note for this clonotype: Relative to the germline gene, one junction end is altered; a read error may explain this. This CDR3 is CASRGNVEGLSYEEYF. DNA of the CDR3: TGTGCCAGCAGGGGAAACGTGGAGGGGCTCAGCTACGAGGAGTACTTC. The V and J genes are TRBV11-2 and TRBJ2-7; the D gene is possibly TRBD2 (6 bases). CDR1 is SGHAT, CDR2 FQNNGV, per germline. This CDR3 region has 16 residues.

This clonotype was picked up many times. The genes are TRBV19 and TRBJ2-1; tentative D call: TRBD1 (5 bases). The CDR3 covers 15 residues. V lost 5 bases and J 6 bases, leaving 17 bases between the germline ends. Per the germline V gene, CDR1 is LNHDA and CDR2 is SQIVND (reference sequence). The CDR3 DNA follows: TGTGCCAGTAGTCTCACAGGATATGGTAGCAATGAGCAGTTCTTC. Its protein is CASSLTGYGSNEQFF. The full variable domain, with the rest looked up from reference TRBV19 and TRBJ2-1, is DGGITQSPKYLFRKEGQNVTLSCEQNLNHDAMYWYRQDPGQGLRLIYYSQIVNDFQKGDIAEGYSVSREKKESFPLTVTSAQKNPTAFYLCASSLTGYGSNEQFFGPGTRLTVL.

This clonotype was seen repeatedly, ten times or more. The rearrangement uses TRBV27 and TRBJ1-2, with D perhaps matching TRBD1 (5 bases). The CDR3 runs to 15 residues. Deletions cut 0 bases from V and 4 bases from J, with 12 bases between. Germline V CDR1 and CDR2: MNHEY, SMNVEV (reference sequence). This CDR3 is CASSLSGGESYGYTF. CDR3 coding DNA: TGTGCCAGCAGTTTATCGGGGGGGGAAAGCTATGGCTACACCTTC.